The source of this TCR beta chain is a study of blood T cell repertoires in COVID-19. Study summary: T cells, B-cell-depleted T cells, or PBMCs provided the cDNA or gDNA that served as material.

Clones were sequenced by immunoSEQ multiplex PCR, and TCRdb holds only the in-frame ones, with some missing. The repertoire includes about 320,000 clones, about 90% of them detected once, and approximately 6.5% sits in the top ten. Germline V gene lookup returns CDR1 MGHRA and CDR2 YSYEKL. The trim removed 3 bases at V and 6 bases at J, leaving 7 bases unmatched. The length of the CDR3 is 15 residues. The sample consisted of peripheral blood. The receptor was derived from a man between 18 and 29 years old who had recovered from COVID-19. This chain connects TRBV4-1 to TRBJ1-5; TRBD1 agrees at 8 bases. Here the CDR3 reads CASSQDTGGGQPQHF. In nucleotides, the CDR3 is TGCGCCAGCAGCCAGGATACAGGGGGAGGTCAGCCCCAGCATTTT.